The 15 T cell receptor beta chains presented below share a single source sample, sequenced in a study of Ad26.COV2.S vaccination and SARS-CoV-2 variants. Treatment denoted: some 19 received Ad26.COV2.S at low or high dose, single or two shots; about 5 received placebo; per-sample allocation not given. Specimens were obtained on day 63 following the first vaccine or placebo injection. The data were produced by immunoSEQ multiplex PCR, yet TCRdb's version contains in-frame clones alone and is incomplete. Of about 680,000 clones listed, 80% to 90% are singletons. The material sequenced was peripheral blood, taken in a trial of Ad26.COV2.S vaccine versus placebo. Receptors were obtained from a person aged 18-60 years who received the Ad26.COV2.S COVID-19 vaccine or a placebo.

The J gene is TRBJ2-1, the V gene TRBV10-2; 8 bases are a match to TRBD2. CDR1 is WSHSY and CDR2 is SAAADI in the germline V gene. V lost 4 bases and J lost 5; bases outside the gene matches: 7. The CDR3 loop spans 15 amino acids. CDR3 in amino acids: CASSVLGLADNEQFF. The CDR3 DNA follows: TGCGCCAGCAGTGTTTTAGGACTAGCAGACAATGAGCAGTTCTTC.

The CDR3 sequence: CASLFWGEGYGYTF. The CDR3 nucleotides read TGTGCCAGCCTTTTTTGGGGGGAAGGGTATGGCTACACCTTC. The chain links TRBV6-5 to TRBJ1-2; perhaps TRBD1 as D (5 bases). There are 14 residues in the CDR3. Germline assignment: CDR1 MNHEY and CDR2 SVGAGI. V lost 8 bases and J lost 5, with 18 bases in between.

V gene TRBV7-9 combines with J gene TRBJ2-1; the D is unclear. Germline V gene data show CDR1 as SEHNR and CDR2 as FQNEAQ (reference sequence). V lost 5 bases and J lost 6, with 11 bases in between. The CDR3 is 13 amino acids. CDR3: CASSPRALNEQFF. CDR3 coding DNA: TGTGCCAGCAGCCCCCGGGCCCTCAATGAGCAGTTCTTC.

This clone appeared once. V is TRBV6-4 and J is TRBJ2-7, with 7 bases identical to TRBD1. With V trimmed by 4 bases and J by 3 bases, 9 bases remained unmatched. This CDR3 has 15 amino acids. The germline V gene encodes CDR1 MRHNA and CDR2 SNTAGT. CDR3 region: CASSVTPGQIYEQYF. The DNA of the CDR3 is TGTGCCAGCAGTGTCACGCCGGGACAGATCTACGAGCAGTACTTC.

The chain couples TRBV5-4 to TRBJ2-3; TRBD1 matches at 9 bases. V trimming: 4 bases; J trimming: 5 bases; junction bases outside the gene matches: 11. The CDR3 sequence is 16 residues long. Germline V CDR1 and CDR2: SGHNT, YYREEE (reference sequence). The CDR3 coding sequence is TGTGCCAGCAGCCCCAGGGACAGGGTCTACGTAGATACGCAGTATTTT. Translating gives CASSPRDRVYVDTQYF.

This chain links TRBV5-1 with TRBJ2-1; tentative D call: TRBD2 (5 bases). Trimming pared 4 bases from V and 9 bases from J, leaving 17 bases between. CDR3 size: 14 residues. CDR1 and CDR2 from the germline V gene are SGHRS and YFSETQ. This chain's CDR3 is CASSLHPGTSEQFF. The CDR3 nucleotides are TGCGCCAGCAGCCTTCACCCGGGAACAAGTGAGCAGTTCTTC.

This clone appeared a single time. At the DNA level, this CDR3 is encoded by other sequences in the same sample as well. The chain has TRBV2 and TRBJ1-5, with TRBD1 as a possible D gene (5 bases). This CDR3 is 14 amino acids long. Trimming removed 2 bases from V and 1 base from J, with 6 bases in between. Per the germline V gene, CDR1 is SNHLY and CDR2 is FYNNEI. The chain's CDR3 is CASSETGSNQPQHF. Here the CDR3 DNA reads TGTGCCAGCAGTGAAACAGGCAGCAATCAGCCCCAGCATTTT.

The chain is built from TRBV28 and TRBJ1-1; D is unresolved. Trimming removed 6 bases at V and 0 bases at J, with 8 bases between. Germline V gene lookup returns CDR1 MDHEN and CDR2 SYDVKM. The CDR3 sequence is 13 residues long. The CDR3 DNA sequence: TGTGCCAGCAGAGAACACTTGAACACTGAAGCTTTCTTT. Protein sequence: CASREHLNTEAFF.

This rearrangement joins TRBV7-2 to TRBJ2-7; 8 bases are shared with TRBD2. V lost 1 base, J lost 3 bases, and 14 bases stayed unmatched. The CDR3 covers 18 residues. Germline lookup yields CDR1 SGHTA and CDR2 FQGNSA. CDR3 coding DNA: TGTGCCAGCAGCTTAGAGGCCCCCTCGGCGGGAGGCTTCTACGAGCAGTACTTC. It encodes CASSLEAPSAGGFYEQYF.

The table lists this clone with a count of one. The chain carries TRBV3-1 (or the pseudogene TRBV3-2) and TRBJ1-6; 10 bases are shared with TRBD1. Germline assignment: CDR1 LGHDT and CDR2 YNNKEL (reference sequence). The V gene end was trimmed by 0 bases and the J gene end by 3 bases; junction bases not matched to a gene: 11. This CDR3 contains 20 residues. The CDR3 here is CASSQDPPSTGGDYNSPLHF. The CDR3 region has the DNA TGTGCCAGCAGCCAAGATCCCCCATCGACAGGGGGCGACTATAATTCACCCCTCCACTTT.

J is TRBJ2-2 and V is TRBV30, with a weak D call TRBD2 (6 bases). The germline V and J ends were trimmed by 6 bases and 4 bases, with 15 bases remaining between them. The CDR3 is 14 residues long. Germline-derived CDR1 and CDR2 are GTSNPN and SVGIG (reference sequence). CDR3 nucleotides: TGTGCCTGTGTATGGGGGGTGACCACCGGGGAGCTGTTTTTT. Translated: CACVWGVTTGELFF.

The chain links TRBV10-3 to TRBJ2-5; 8 nucleotides agree with TRBD1. This CDR3 has 12 amino acids. Germline CDR1 reads ENHRY; CDR2 reads SYGVKD. V lost 6 bases and J lost 4; bases outside the gene matches: 1. The CDR3 sequence: CAIRGQAETQYF. The CDR3 DNA sequence: TGTGCCATCAGGGGACAGGCAGAGACCCAGTACTTC.

The gene calls are TRBV11-2 and TRBJ2-7, with D unclear. From germline, CDR1 is SGHAT and CDR2 FQNNGV. Between the trimmed V and J ends, which lost 5 bases and 7 bases, there was a span of 18 bases. This CDR3 is 14 amino acids long. The CDR3 is CASSRSGPLGEQYF. DNA of the CDR3: TGTGCCAGCAGCCGCTCCGGGCCCTTGGGGGAGCAGTACTTC.

This sequence joins TRBV3-1 (or the pseudogene TRBV3-2) and TRBJ1-5, with 9 bases fitting TRBD1. The CDR3 totals 16 residues. CDR1 and CDR2 (germline): LGHDT, YNNKEL (reference sequence). The V segment lost 3 bases and the J segment 0 bases; nucleotides outside the gene matches: 3. The CDR3 here is CASSQGTGNSNQPQHF. The CDR3 DNA sequence: TGTGCCAGCAGCCAGGGGACAGGGAATAGCAATCAGCCCCAGCATTTT.

CDR3 region: CASSYDRSGANVLTF. CDR3 nucleotides: TGTGCCAGCAGCTACGATCGGTCTGGGGCCAACGTCCTGACTTTC. This sequence joins TRBV9 and TRBJ2-6; no clear D gene. V was shortened by 4 bases and J by 1 base, with 9 bases between the two germline ends. Per germline, CDR1 SGDLS and CDR2 YYNGEE. The CDR3 consists of 15 residues.